This paragraph covers one T cell receptor (beta chain) sequence. Germline CDR1 SGDLS, CDR2 YYNGEE. Between the trimmed V and J ends, which lost 0 bases and 9 bases, there was a span of 13 bases. CDR3 length equals 14 residues. This specimen comes from a study of T cell changes during pregnancy in multiple sclerosis. The method was immunoSEQ multiplex PCR; TCRdb's version includes in-frame clones alone and lacks a portion of them. The data hold about 40,000 clones, with around 94% observed a single time. The clonotype was recovered from a female donor with multiple sclerosis, enrolled in a pregnancy study. This chain links TRBV9 with TRBJ2-4, with D possibly TRBD1 on 5 matching bases. The sequenced sample was peripheral blood, obtained in the third trimester of pregnancy. Here the CDR3 reads CASSVAEGAAIQYF. CDR3 DNA sequence: TGTGCCAGCAGCGTAGCGGAAGGGGCAGCCATTCAGTACTTC.